The 30 T cell receptor beta chains below come from one sample, sequenced in a study of T-cell reconstitution after alpha-beta-depleted transplantation in children. Unique molecular identifiers tagged the TCRbeta library. TCRdb ran MiXCR on the PCR reads and lists one entry per CDR3 protein. The sample shows about a million distinct CDR3 sequences, about 29% of them seen only once. The material sequenced was PBMCs, mostly from graft donor cells, taken 360 days after TCRalphabeta/CD19-depleted stem cell transplant. The origin of the receptors is a boy under three years old who had a stem cell transplant for SCID, so the T cells may come from the graft donor.

This chain links TRBV5-1 with TRBJ1-3; D gene uncertain. The CDR3 spans 16 residues. V was cut by 4 bases and J by 0 bases, with 14 bases left in between. CDR1 is SGHRS, CDR2 YFSETQ, per germline. The CDR3 here is CASSRTGGSSGNTIYF. As DNA, the CDR3 is TGCGCCAGCAGCCGCACGGGTGGGTCCTCTGGAAACACCATATATTTT.

This clonotype was seen a few times. The rearrangement uses TRBV5-1 and TRBJ2-2; D ambiguous. Germline loops: CDR1 SGHRS, CDR2 YFSETQ. The CDR3 covers 14 residues. V gave up 2 bases and J gave up 6 bases, with 11 bases separating them. In nucleotides, the CDR3 is TGCGCCAGCAGCTTCGTCTTTCCGCCCGGGGAGCTGTTTTTT. Translated: CASSFVFPPGELFF.

V gene TRBV10-3 combines with J gene TRBJ2-1, with 9 bases lining up with TRBD1. Germline assignment: CDR1 ENHRY and CDR2 SYGVKD. The CDR3 loop spans 14 amino acids. The J segment lost 2 bases and the V segment lost 6 bases, leaving 2 bases of the junction unmatched. DNA for the CDR3: TGTGCCATCAGACGACAGGGGGCCTACAATGAGCAGTTCTTC. This sequence encodes CAIRRQGAYNEQFF.

This chain connects TRBV29-1 to TRBJ2-1, with D uncertain. The V end lost 3 bases, the J end lost 7 bases, and 13 bases lay between the germline ends. CDR3 length: 13 amino acids. Germline CDR1 reads SQVTM; CDR2 reads ANQGSEA. The DNA of the CDR3 is TGCAGCGTTGATATACATCTCGGGAATGAGCAGTTCTTC. The encoded protein is CSVDIHLGNEQFF.

The J gene is TRBJ2-5, the V gene TRBV28, with no clear D. CDR1 and CDR2 from the germline V gene are MDHEN and SYDVKM. The CDR3 has 14 amino acids. Deletions cut 3 bases from V and 4 bases from J, with 12 bases between. In DNA, the CDR3 is TGTGCCAGCAGTTTGACACTGATTATAGAGACCCAGTACTTC. This sequence encodes CASSLTLIIETQYF.

This clonotype was detected only a few times. The chain has TRBV12-3 or TRBV12-4 and TRBJ1-1; unclear D gene. There are 11 residues in the CDR3. Trimming removed 8 bases at V and 1 base at J, with 5 bases between. The CDR3 DNA sequence: TGTGCCAGCGTAGGGAACACTGAAGCTTTCTTT. This codes for CASVGNTEAFF.

The rearrangement uses TRBV20-1 and TRBJ2-5; D gene unclear. Germline values: CDR1 DFQATT, CDR2 SNEGSKA (reference sequence). Trimming removed 1 base from V and 3 bases from J, with 12 bases in between. This CDR3 contains 14 residues. The CDR3 sequence is CSARGVGSEETQYF. The CDR3 DNA reads TGCAGTGCTAGAGGGGTTGGCAGTGAAGAGACCCAGTACTTC.

V is TRBV16 and J is TRBJ2-7, with unresolved D. Germline CDR1 and CDR2: KGHSY and FQNENV. The CDR3 is 13 amino acids. Trimming left V 2 bases short and J 2 bases short, with 7 bases between. Here the CDR3 reads CASSQEQTYEQYF. DNA of the CDR3: TGTGCCAGCAGCCAAGAGCAGACCTACGAGCAGTACTTC.

V is TRBV20-1 and J is TRBJ2-3, with D hard to call. Trimming shortened V by 3 bases and J by 4 bases, and 11 bases separated the two germline ends. Per the germline V gene, CDR1 is DFQATT and CDR2 is SNEGSKA (reference sequence). The CDR3 extends over 13 amino acids. The chain's CDR3 is CSASGRWADTQYF. The CDR3, as DNA: TGCAGTGCTAGTGGGCGGTGGGCAGATACGCAGTATTTT.

This clonotype was recorded once. The chain is built from TRBV28 and TRBJ2-3, with D possibly matching TRBD1 (5 bases). CDR1 and CDR2 (germline): MDHEN, SYDVKM. The V gene lost 3 bases and the J gene lost 5 bases, with 18 bases spanning the gap. CDR3 length equals 16 residues. CDR3 sequence: CASSFWAARDRDTQYF. The CDR3 DNA is TGTGCCAGCAGTTTTTGGGCCGCGCGTGACAGAGATACGCAGTATTTT.

The chain recombines TRBV5-1 with TRBJ1-2; 9 bases align to TRBD1. V shed 5 bases, J shed 6 bases, and the junction held 11 bases outside the gene matches. The CDR3 runs 15 residues. CDR1 is SGHRS, CDR2 YFSETQ, per germline. The CDR3 loop is CASSFTGGAFNGYTF. The CDR3 nucleotides are TGCGCCAGCAGTTTTACAGGGGGCGCGTTTAATGGCTACACCTTC.

The J gene is TRBJ1-1, the V gene TRBV25-1, with 9 bases fitting TRBD1. Germline V gene sequence: CDR1 MGHDK, CDR2 SYGVNS. The CDR3 consists of 13 residues. Losses at the gene ends were 2 bases for V and 12 bases for J; bases not matched to a gene: 7. CDR3 DNA sequence: TGTGCCAGCAGTGAAAGTGGACAGGGGTTGTCTTTCTTT. Translation: CASSESGQGLSFF.

The rearrangement links TRBV29-1 to TRBJ2-3; D ambiguous. Germline-derived CDR1 and CDR2 are SQVTM and ANQGSEA. The CDR3 covers 11 residues. Trimming cost V 6 bases and J 7 bases, with 11 bases left between them. The CDR3 region has the DNA TGCAGCGTGGCCCCCCGGAATACGCAGTATTTT. Translated: CSVAPRNTQYF.

V gene TRBV15 combines with J gene TRBJ2-2; 8 bases are shared with TRBD1. J was trimmed by 5 bases and V by 4 bases; bases with no gene match: 9. The CDR3 spans 16 residues. Germline CDR1 LNHNV, CDR2 YYDKDF (reference sequence). The CDR3 sequence: CATSTRQGRLTGELFF. DNA of the CDR3: TGTGCCACCAGCACCCGACAGGGGCGGTTGACCGGGGAGCTGTTTTTT.

This chain connects TRBV27 to TRBJ2-5; D may be TRBD1 (6 bases). V shed 2 bases and J shed 5 bases, with 9 bases lying between them. CDR1 and CDR2 from the germline V gene are MNHEY and SMNVEV (reference sequence). The CDR3 spans 13 residues. This CDR3 reads CASSLGTWETQYF. The CDR3 nucleotides are TGTGCCAGCAGTTTAGGGACATGGGAGACCCAGTACTTC.

This clonotype was counted only a few times. V usage is TRBV5-1 and J usage is TRBJ2-1; TRBD2 matches at 7 bases. The CDR3 extends over 15 amino acids. After removal of 4 bases from V and 0 bases from J, the junction contained 4 bases not matched to a gene. CDR1 and CDR2 (germline): SGHRS, YFSETQ. The CDR3 loop reads CASSPSGISYNEQFF. In DNA, the CDR3 is TGCGCCAGCAGCCCAAGCGGGATCTCCTACAATGAGCAGTTCTTC.

Comment on this clonotype: Its ends do not fully match the called genes, so a read error is possible. This rearrangement joins TRBV24-1 to TRBJ1-1; TRBD1 matches at 8 bases. In germline, CDR1 is KGHDR, CDR2 SFDVKD. The CDR3 is made up of 11 amino acids. The CDR3 DNA reads as TGTGCCACCACCGGAGGGACAGGTGTTGTCTTT. Translating it yields CATTGGTGVVF.

This clonotype was detected a few times. The V gene is TRBV6-2 or TRBV6-3, the J gene TRBJ2-1; 13 nucleotides align to TRBD2. This CDR3 spans 15 amino acids. Losses at the gene ends were 8 bases for V and 6 bases for J; bases not matched to a gene: 7. Germline CDR1 and CDR2: MNHEY and SVGEGT. CDR3 DNA sequence: TGTGCCAGCCGTTTAACTAGCGGGGGGGTCAATGAGCAGTTCTTC. Amino acids: CASRLTSGGVNEQFF.

The chain is built from TRBV20-1 and TRBJ2-4, with D perhaps assigned TRBD1 or TRBD2 (5 bases each). V gave up 5 bases and J gave up 8 bases, with 16 bases separating them. Germline V lookup: CDR1 DFQATT, CDR2 SNEGSKA (reference sequence). This CDR3 comprises 13 residues. This CDR3 is CSAVEPLGDIQYF. The CDR3 DNA follows: TGCAGTGCTGTCGAGCCCCTGGGGGACATTCAGTACTTC.

This chain joins TRBV6-2 or TRBV6-3 and TRBJ2-1; TRBD1 aligns across 9 bases. V lost 6 bases and J lost 3; bases outside the gene matches: 6. The CDR3 covers 15 residues. Germline CDR1 is MNHEY and CDR2 is SVGEGT. CDR3 protein: CASRLPGQGYNEQFF. The CDR3, as DNA: TGTGCCAGCAGACTTCCGGGACAGGGCTACAATGAGCAGTTCTTC.

This chain links TRBV29-1 with TRBJ2-7; TRBD1 matches 7 bases. Germline CDR1 reads SQVTM; CDR2 reads ANQGSEA. V lost 6 bases and J lost 0; bases outside the gene matches: 8. This CDR3 region has 14 residues. In DNA form, the CDR3 reads TGCAGCGTCAGGACAGGTGGAGCCTCCTACGAGCAGTACTTC. Its protein product is CSVRTGGASYEQYF.

Only a few counts were recorded for this clonotype. The chain uses TRBV12-3 or TRBV12-4 and TRBJ2-2; no definite D call. This CDR3 contains 12 residues. The V gene lost 8 bases and the J gene lost 4 bases, with 8 bases spanning the gap. CDR3 sequence: CASLRFTGELFF. The CDR3 DNA sequence: TGTGCCAGCCTGAGGTTCACCGGGGAGCTGTTTTTT.

This clonotype occurred many times. This sequence joins TRBV20-1 and TRBJ1-1; 9 bases match TRBD1. CDR3 length: 12 residues. Trimming at V came to 6 bases and at J to 1 base, leaving 0 bases not matched to a gene. CDR1 and CDR2 from the germline V gene are DFQATT and SNEGSKA (reference sequence). CDR3 protein: CSAGQGNTEAFF. The CDR3 nucleotides read TGCAGTGCGGGACAGGGGAACACTGAAGCTTTCTTT.

This clonotype was observed a few times. The chain couples TRBV5-5 to TRBJ2-3; 8 bases fit TRBD2. The V and J ends lost 6 bases and 3 bases, in that order; junction bases with no gene match: 12. The CDR3 is made up of 16 amino acids. CDR1 SGHKS and CDR2 YYEKEE come from the germline V gene (reference sequence). The CDR3 bases are TGTGCCAGCATCTCCCTTTTAGCGGGGACAACAGATACGCAGTATTTT. It yields the protein CASISLLAGTTDTQYF.

In its sample, this clonotype was seen a few times. This chain uses TRBV28 with TRBJ1-1; 7 bases map to TRBD1. V dropped 2 bases and J dropped 5; count of bases not matched to a gene: 5. The CDR3 spans 14 residues. Germline values: CDR1 MDHEN, CDR2 SYDVKM. The CDR3 sequence is CASSLGDSRTEAFF. CDR3 DNA: TGTGCCAGCAGTTTAGGGGACAGCCGGACTGAAGCTTTCTTT.

DNA for the CDR3: TGCAGCGTTGGATCCCAGTTTGTCTACAATGAGCAGTTCTTC. Translated: CSVGSQFVYNEQFF. The chain uses TRBV29-1 and TRBJ2-1; D uncertain. V lost 4 bases to trimming and J lost 3 bases, with 13 bases between them. This CDR3 has 14 residues. Germline V lookup: CDR1 SQVTM, CDR2 ANQGSEA.

This clonotype was detected a few times. The chain couples TRBV29-1 to TRBJ2-7, with a tentative D call TRBD2 (6 bases). The CDR3 spans 12 residues. Per the germline V gene, CDR1 is SQVTM and CDR2 is ANQGSEA. Between the trimmed V and J ends, which lost 0 bases and 7 bases, there was a span of 10 bases. The DNA of the CDR3 is TGCAGCGTTGAAGATAACGGAGGGGAGCAGTACTTC. Translated, it gives CSVEDNGGEQYF.

The J gene is TRBJ2-5, the V gene TRBV5-1; no clear D gene. CDR3 length: 13 amino acids. V dropped 0 bases and J dropped 5 bases, with 8 bases sitting between them. Germline V gene data show CDR1 as SGHRS and CDR2 as YFSETQ. The CDR3 is CASSLEVPETQYF. CDR3 sequence (DNA): TGCGCCAGCAGCTTGGAGGTCCCGGAGACCCAGTACTTC.

This clonotype was recorded a few times. The V and J genes are TRBV7-6 and TRBJ1-1; D is undetermined. Germline values: CDR1 SGHVS, CDR2 FNYEAQ. Trimming stripped 1 base from V and 2 bases from J, with 8 bases between. The length of the CDR3 is 14 residues. The CDR3 reads CASSLVGINTEAFF. CDR3 nucleotides: TGTGCCAGCAGCTTAGTGGGGATTAACACTGAAGCTTTCTTT.

The J gene is TRBJ2-1, the V gene TRBV12-3 or TRBV12-4, with 8 positions matching TRBD2. CDR3 length equals 17 residues. V lost 6 bases and J lost 0; bases outside the gene matches: 10. The CDR3 DNA is TGTGCCAGCAGGGGAACTAGCGGAAACAGCTCCTACAATGAGCAGTTCTTC. Protein product: CASRGTSGNSSYNEQFF.